This T cell receptor beta chain derives from a study of T cells in Graves' hyperthyroidism and ophthalmopathy (dated by TCRdb to 2018 to 2020). In the study overall: Peripheral blood was collected at initial diagnosis, before any treatment. To identify TCR V-J signatures that set the groups apart, the researchers used a discovery cohort of 100 patients, made up of 40 to 45 with Graves' ophthalmopathy and some 55 with stable Graves' hyperthyroidism. Prospective prediction of ophthalmopathy was tested in an independent validation cohort of 18 to 20 hyperthyroidism patients and 15 to 17 patients who later progressed to ophthalmopathy. The 100 or so discovery patients were randomly split 7:3 into training and test sets. The study also compared thyroid tissue and blood T-cell repertoires from several Graves' hyperthyroidism patients. Once sampling was done, hyperthyroidism patients were given methimazole at a starting dose of 30 mg daily, whereas ophthalmopathy patients were given high-dose intravenous methylprednisolone. TCR Vbeta CDR3 sequencing of approximately 140 peripheral blood samples (roughly 41 ophthalmopathy, 75 to 80 hyperthyroidism and roughly 17 progressor patients) is reported in the paper.

Regarding this clonotype: The antigen it recognizes is unknown. No base qualities exist here, and no much larger clone lies one base off it.

Ophthalmopathy patients had moderately to severely active disease, with a Clinical Activity Score of 3 or more, a NOSPECS grade of 4 or more, and a disease duration of less than 3 months. Any patient with an uncontrolled infection, another autoimmune disease, pregnancy or lactation was excluded. Diagnoses relied on clinical symptoms, serum thyroxine and TRAb, thyroid ultrasound and orbital computed tomography. PBMCs were separated from roughly 10 ml of fresh peripheral blood using Ficoll-Paque density gradient centrifugation. Total RNA was extracted using Trizol reagent, and RNA quality was assessed on an Agilent 2100 Bioanalyzer. The TCR beta CDR3 regions were amplified from RNA transcripts. The first round of RT-PCR for the TCR CDR3 was performed with the HTBI primer set and the Qiagen OneStep RT-PCR kit. Libraries were constructed in a second round of multiplex PCR, after which size selection and purification were carried out. Paired-end sequencing of the libraries was performed with 100 bp reads on an Illumina HiSeq2000. The authors' pipeline ran thus. SOAPnuke was used to process the raw data, with reads discarded if the reads contained adapters or uncalled bases, had a mean Phred below 15, or lacked an exact constant-primer or identifier match. COPE v1.2.5 was used to merge high-quality paired reads, and clonotypes were defined as unique nucleotide sequences. MiTCR v1.1 was used to align the clonotypes against IMGT TRBV, TRBD and TRBJ reference segments. Analysis was restricted to V-J combinations with a frequency above 0.0001, which covered roughly 99% of repertoires. A TCS score was defined as the ratio between F50 (clonal expansion) and ExV (chaos), using BLOSUM62-based TCRdist between CDR3 peptides within each V-J. Welch's t-statistics and random forest reduced fewer than 600 V-J features to under 15, which were used in a naive Bayes classifier (R e1071). TCRdb ran its own pipeline on the public reads, namely fastp trimming at Q25 and MiXCR clone calling, and kept in-frame beta chains. Each CDR3 protein gets just one entry, which takes the most common genes and DNA from the rows behind it. The V and J calls, along with clone size, are taken from TCRdb and not from the paper's own processing. The sample table lists 530,000 or so distinct CDR3 sequences, roughly 15% of them with a count of one. The ten largest clones take up approximately 15% of the sample.

The paper's findings and limits, for the study overall: A 13 V-J signature model separated ophthalmopathy from stable hyperthyroidism, with 87.88% sensitivity and about 81% specificity in cross-validation and 80%/75% in testing. In validation, the model predicted progression to ophthalmopathy with over 65% sensitivity and 72% to 85% specificity, a median of roughly seven months before onset. No statistical method was used to set the sample size in advance, and investigators knew the group allocation. Most expanded thyroid clonotypes (frequency above 0.001) were also detected in blood, suggesting blood repertoires may reflect thyroid immune responses.

V loses 5 bases at its end and J loses 2 bases; junction bases beyond the gene matches: 4. Per the germline V gene, SGHNT is the CDR1 and YENEEA is the CDR2. CDR3 length: 15 amino acids, cysteine to phenylalanine. Kept here is only the CDR3 DNA, which spans 45 bases and is read in frame from base 1. The sequenced sample was blood. The TCR originated in a woman under 30 with Graves' ophthalmopathy. The sequence is built from TRBV11-3 and TRBJ2-1; 9 junctional bases match TRBD1. The nucleotide sequence is TGTGCCAGCAGCCAAAGACAGGGGGCCTACAATGAGCAGTTCTTC. Its translation is CASSQRQGAYNEQFF.